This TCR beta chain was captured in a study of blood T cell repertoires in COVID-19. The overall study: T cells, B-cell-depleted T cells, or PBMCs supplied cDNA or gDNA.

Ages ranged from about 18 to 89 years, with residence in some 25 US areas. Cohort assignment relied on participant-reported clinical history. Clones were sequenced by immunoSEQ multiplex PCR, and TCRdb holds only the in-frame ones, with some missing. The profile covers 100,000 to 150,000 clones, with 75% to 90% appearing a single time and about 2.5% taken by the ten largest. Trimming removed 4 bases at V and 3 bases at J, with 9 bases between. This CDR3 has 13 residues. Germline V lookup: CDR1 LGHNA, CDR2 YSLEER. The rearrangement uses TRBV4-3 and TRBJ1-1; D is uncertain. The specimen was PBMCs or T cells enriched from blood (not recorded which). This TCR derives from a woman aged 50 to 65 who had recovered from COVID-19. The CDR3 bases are TGCGCCAGCAGCCGAGACTACCACACTGAAGCTTTCTTT. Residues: CASSRDYHTEAFF.